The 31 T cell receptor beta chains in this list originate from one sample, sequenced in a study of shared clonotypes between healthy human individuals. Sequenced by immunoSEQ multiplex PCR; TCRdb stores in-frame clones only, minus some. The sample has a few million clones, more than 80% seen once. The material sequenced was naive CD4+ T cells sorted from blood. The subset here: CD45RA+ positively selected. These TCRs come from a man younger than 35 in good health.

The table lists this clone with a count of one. The CDR3 DNA reads as TGTGCCAGCAGCCAGACTAGCGGAGATTACAATGAGCAGTTCTTC. Its translation is CASSQTSGDYNEQFF. This chain joins TRBV11-2 and TRBJ2-1, with 9 positions matching TRBD2. CDR3 size: 15 residues. Germline lookup yields CDR1 SGHAT and CDR2 FQNNGV. V was pared by 5 bases and J by 4 bases, with 6 bases of the junction left unmatched.

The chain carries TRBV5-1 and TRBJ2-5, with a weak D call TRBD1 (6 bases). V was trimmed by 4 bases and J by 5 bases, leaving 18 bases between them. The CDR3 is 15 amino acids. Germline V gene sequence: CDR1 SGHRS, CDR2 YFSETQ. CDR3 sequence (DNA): TGCGCCAGCAGCCAAGGGATGGGGGCCAGGGAGACCCAGTACTTC. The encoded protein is CASSQGMGARETQYF.

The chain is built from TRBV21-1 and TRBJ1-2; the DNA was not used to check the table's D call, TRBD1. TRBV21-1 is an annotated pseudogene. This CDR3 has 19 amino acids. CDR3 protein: CASSNCRPGSGGWDYGYTF. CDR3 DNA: TGTGCCAGCAGCAATTGTAGGCCAGGATCAGGGGGTTGGGACTATGGCTACACCTTC.

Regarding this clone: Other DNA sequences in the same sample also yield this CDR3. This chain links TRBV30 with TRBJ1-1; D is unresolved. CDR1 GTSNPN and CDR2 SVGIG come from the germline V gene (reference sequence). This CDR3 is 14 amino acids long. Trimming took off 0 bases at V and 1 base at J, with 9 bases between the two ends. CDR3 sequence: CAWSVLGGNTEAFF. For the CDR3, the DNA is TGTGCCTGGAGTGTGCTGGGAGGGAACACTGAAGCTTTCTTT.

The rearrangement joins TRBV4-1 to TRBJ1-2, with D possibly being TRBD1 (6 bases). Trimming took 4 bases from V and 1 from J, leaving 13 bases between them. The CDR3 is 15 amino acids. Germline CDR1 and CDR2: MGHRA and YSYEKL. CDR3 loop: CASSRSGGLNYGYTF. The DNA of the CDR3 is TGCGCCAGCAGCCGTTCCGGGGGGCTTAACTATGGCTACACCTTC.

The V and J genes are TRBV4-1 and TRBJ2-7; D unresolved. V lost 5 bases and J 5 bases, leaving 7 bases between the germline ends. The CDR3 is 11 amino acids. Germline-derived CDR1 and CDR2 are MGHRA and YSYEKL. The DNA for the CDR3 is TGCGCCAGCAGCGGATGGAACGAGCAGTACTTC. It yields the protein CASSGWNEQYF.

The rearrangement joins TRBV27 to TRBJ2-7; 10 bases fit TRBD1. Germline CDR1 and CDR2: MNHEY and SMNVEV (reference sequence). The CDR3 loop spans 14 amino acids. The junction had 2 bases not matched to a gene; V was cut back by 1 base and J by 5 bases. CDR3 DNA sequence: TGTGCCAGCAGTTTATGGGACAGGGGCGACGAGCAGTACTTC. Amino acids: CASSLWDRGDEQYF.

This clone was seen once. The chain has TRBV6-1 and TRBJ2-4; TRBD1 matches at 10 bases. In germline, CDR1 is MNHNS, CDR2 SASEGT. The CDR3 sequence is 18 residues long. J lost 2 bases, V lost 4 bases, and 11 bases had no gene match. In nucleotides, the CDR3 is TGTGCCAGCAGTGGAGCCCCCCGGGACAGGGGAACCAAAAACATTCAGTACTTC. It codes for CASSGAPRDRGTKNIQYF.

DNA for the CDR3: TGTGCCAGCTCACCAGGGACCGCAAATGGCTACACCTTC. Protein product: CASSPGTANGYTF. V usage is TRBV18 and J usage is TRBJ1-2; a weak D match, TRBD1 (5 bases). The CDR3 spans 13 residues. V was trimmed by 2 bases and J by 6 bases, leaving 10 bases between them. CDR1 is KGHSH, CDR2 LQKENI, per germline. The full variable domain, its missing parts supplied by reference TRBV18 and TRBJ1-2, is NAGVMQNPRHLVRRRGQEARLRCSPMKGHSHVYWYRQLPEEGLKFMVYLQKENIIDESGMPKERFSAEFPKEGPSILRIQQVVRGDSAAYFCASSPGTANGYTFGSGTRLTVV.

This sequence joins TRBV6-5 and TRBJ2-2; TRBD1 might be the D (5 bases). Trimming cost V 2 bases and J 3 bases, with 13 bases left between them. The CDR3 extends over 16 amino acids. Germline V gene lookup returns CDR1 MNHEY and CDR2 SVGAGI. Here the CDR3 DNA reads TGTGCCAGCAGTTACACGGACACGGTATACACCGGGGAGCTGTTTTTT. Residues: CASSYTDTVYTGELFF.

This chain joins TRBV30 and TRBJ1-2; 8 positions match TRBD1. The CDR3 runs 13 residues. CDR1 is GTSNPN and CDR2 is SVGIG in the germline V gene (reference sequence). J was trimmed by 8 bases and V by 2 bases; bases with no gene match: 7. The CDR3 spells CAWSTTGVGGYTF. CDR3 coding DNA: TGTGCCTGGAGTACGACAGGGGTGGGAGGCTACACCTTC.

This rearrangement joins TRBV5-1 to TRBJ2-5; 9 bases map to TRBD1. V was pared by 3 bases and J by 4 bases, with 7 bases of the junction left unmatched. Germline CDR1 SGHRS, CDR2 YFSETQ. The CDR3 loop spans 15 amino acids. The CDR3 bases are TGCGCCAGCAGCTCCGGGACAGGGATGGGAGAGACCCAGTACTTC. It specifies CASSSGTGMGETQYF.

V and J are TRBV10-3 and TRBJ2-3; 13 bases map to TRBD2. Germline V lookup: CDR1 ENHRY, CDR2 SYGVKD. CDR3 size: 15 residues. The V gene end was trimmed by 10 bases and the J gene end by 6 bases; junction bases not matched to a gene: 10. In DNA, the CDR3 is TGTGCCACCATTTATGGACTAGCGGGAGCCGATACGCAGTATTTT. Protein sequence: CATIYGLAGADTQYF.

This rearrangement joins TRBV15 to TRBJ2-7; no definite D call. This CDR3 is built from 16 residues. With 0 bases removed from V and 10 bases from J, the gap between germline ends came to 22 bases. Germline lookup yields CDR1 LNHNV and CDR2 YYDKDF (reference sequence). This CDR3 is CATSRDQATVLEEQYF. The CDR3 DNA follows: TGTGCCACCAGCAGAGATCAGGCGACCGTCCTAGAAGAACAGTACTTC.

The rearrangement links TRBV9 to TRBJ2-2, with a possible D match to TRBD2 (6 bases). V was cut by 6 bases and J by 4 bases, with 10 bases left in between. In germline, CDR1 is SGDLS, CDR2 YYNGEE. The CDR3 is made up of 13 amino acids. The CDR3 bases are TGTGCCAGCACGGCGGGGAGCACCGGGGAGCTGTTTTTT. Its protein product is CASTAGSTGELFF.

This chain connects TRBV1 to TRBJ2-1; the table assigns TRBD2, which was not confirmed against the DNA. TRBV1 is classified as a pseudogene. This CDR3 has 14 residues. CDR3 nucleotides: TGCACCAGCAGCAGACGGGGGGGCCGAAATGAGCAGTTCTTC. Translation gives CTSSRRGGRNEQFF.

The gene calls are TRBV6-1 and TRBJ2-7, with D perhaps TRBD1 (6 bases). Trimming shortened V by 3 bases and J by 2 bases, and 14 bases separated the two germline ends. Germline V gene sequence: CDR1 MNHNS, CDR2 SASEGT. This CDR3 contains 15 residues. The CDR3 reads CASSDAQGPTYEQYF. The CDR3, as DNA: TGTGCCAGCAGTGATGCACAGGGACCAACCTACGAGCAGTACTTC.

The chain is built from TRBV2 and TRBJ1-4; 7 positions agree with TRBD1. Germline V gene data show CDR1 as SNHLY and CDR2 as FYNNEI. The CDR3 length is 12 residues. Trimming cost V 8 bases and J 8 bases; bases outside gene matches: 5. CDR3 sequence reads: CASEGAEEKLFF. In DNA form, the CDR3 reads TGTGCCAGCGAGGGGGCTGAAGAAAAACTGTTTTTT.

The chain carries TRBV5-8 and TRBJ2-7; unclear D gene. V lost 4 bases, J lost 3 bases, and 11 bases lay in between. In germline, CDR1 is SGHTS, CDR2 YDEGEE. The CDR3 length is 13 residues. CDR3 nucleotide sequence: TGTGCCAGCAGCCCTAGGACGGTCTACGAGCAGTACTTC. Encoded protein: CASSPRTVYEQYF.

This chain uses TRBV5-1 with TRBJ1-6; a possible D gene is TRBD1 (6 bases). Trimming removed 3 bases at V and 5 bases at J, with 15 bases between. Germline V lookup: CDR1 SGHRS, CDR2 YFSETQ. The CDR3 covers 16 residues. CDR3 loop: CASSSSQGGHNSPLHF. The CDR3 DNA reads TGCGCCAGCAGCTCATCACAGGGAGGGCATAATTCACCCCTCCACTTT.

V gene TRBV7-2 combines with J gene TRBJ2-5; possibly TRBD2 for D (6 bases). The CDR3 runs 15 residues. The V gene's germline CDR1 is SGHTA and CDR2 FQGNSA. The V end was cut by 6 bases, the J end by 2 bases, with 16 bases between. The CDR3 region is CASSDAGRRQETQYF. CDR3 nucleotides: TGTGCCAGCAGTGACGCGGGACGCCGACAAGAGACCCAGTACTTC.

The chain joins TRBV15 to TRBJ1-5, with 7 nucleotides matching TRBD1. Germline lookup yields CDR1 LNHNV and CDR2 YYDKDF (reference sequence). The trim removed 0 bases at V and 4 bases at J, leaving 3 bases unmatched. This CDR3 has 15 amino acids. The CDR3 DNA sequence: TGTGCCACCAGCAGAGATCAGACAGGGAATCAGCCCCAGCATTTT. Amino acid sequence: CATSRDQTGNQPQHF.

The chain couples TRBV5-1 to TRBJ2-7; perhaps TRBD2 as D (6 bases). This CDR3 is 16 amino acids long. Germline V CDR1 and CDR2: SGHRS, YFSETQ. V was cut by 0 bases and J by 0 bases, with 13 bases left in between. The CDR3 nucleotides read TGCGCCAGCAGCTTGGGCGGGGCACAGGTCTCCTACGAGCAGTACTTC. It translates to CASSLGGAQVSYEQYF.

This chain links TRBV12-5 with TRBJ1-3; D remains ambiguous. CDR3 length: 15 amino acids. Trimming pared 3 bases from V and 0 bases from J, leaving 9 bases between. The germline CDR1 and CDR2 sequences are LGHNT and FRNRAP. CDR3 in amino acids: CASGLGGYSGNTIYF. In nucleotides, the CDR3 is TGTGCTAGTGGTTTAGGCGGGTACTCTGGAAACACCATATATTTT.

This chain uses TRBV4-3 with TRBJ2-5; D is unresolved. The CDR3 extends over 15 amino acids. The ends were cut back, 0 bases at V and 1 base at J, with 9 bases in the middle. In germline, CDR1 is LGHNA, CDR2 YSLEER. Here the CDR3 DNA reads TGCGCCAGCAGCCAAGAAAGACGGTTCCAAGAGACCCAGTACTTC. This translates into CASSQERRFQETQYF.

CDR3 nucleotide sequence: TGTGCCAGCAGCGAGGGTTCGGAGACCAGGAGCTCCTACAATGAGCAGTTCTTC. The encoded protein is CASSEGSETRSSYNEQFF. V gene TRBV9 combines with J gene TRBJ2-1; D is uncertain. Germline V gene sequence: CDR1 SGDLS, CDR2 YYNGEE. The CDR3 loop spans 18 amino acids. The ends were cut back, 3 bases at V and 0 bases at J, with 19 bases in the middle.

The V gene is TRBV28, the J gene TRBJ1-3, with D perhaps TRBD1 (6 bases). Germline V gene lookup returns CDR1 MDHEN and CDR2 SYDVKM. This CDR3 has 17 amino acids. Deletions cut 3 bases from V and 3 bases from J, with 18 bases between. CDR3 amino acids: CASSLGDTQRVGNTIYF. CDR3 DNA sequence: TGTGCCAGCAGTTTGGGGGACACTCAGAGGGTTGGAAACACCATATATTTT.

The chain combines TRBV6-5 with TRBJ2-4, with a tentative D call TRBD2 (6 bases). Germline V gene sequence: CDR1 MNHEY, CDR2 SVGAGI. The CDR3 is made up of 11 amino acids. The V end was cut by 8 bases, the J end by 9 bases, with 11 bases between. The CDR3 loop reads CASRGSGIQYF. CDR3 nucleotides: TGTGCCAGCCGGGGGAGTGGCATTCAGTACTTC.

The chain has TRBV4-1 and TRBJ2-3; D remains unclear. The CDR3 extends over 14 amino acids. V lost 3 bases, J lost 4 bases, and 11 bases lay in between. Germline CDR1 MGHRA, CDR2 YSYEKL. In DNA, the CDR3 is TGCGCCAGCAGCCAGACGGGCAATTCAGATACGCAGTATTTT. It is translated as CASSQTGNSDTQYF.

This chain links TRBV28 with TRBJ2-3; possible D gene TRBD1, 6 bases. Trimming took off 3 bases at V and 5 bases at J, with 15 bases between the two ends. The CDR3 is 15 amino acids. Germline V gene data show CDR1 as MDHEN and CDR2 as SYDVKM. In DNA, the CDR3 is TGTGCCAGCAGTTTCAGGGGCGTAATGGGAGATACGCAGTATTTT. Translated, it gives CASSFRGVMGDTQYF.

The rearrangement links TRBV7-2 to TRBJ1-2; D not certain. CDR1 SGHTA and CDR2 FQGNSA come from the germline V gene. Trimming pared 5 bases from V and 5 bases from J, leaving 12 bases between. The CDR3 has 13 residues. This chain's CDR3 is CASSPDLGYGYTF. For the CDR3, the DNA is TGTGCCAGCAGCCCGGACCTCGGGTATGGCTACACCTTC.